The 25 T cell receptor beta chains below were found in one sample sequenced in a study of cytomegalovirus exposure and HLA in healthy donors. The PCR had 60 Vbeta and 13 Jbeta primers. Produced via immunoSEQ multiplex PCR; TCRdb's table is partial and in-frame only. This table holds 150,000 to 250,000 clones, 82% found once. Sequencing used PBMCs. The source is a boy aged 2-9 years in good health and CMV-seronegative.

The V gene is TRBV4-3, the J gene TRBJ1-1, with D unclear. Germline values: CDR1 LGHNA, CDR2 YSLEER. Trimming removed 0 bases at V and 9 bases at J, with 11 bases between. The CDR3 extends over 13 amino acids. The CDR3 region has the DNA TGCGCCAGCAGCCAAGAGGGGAGAGGGCAAGCTTTCTTT. This translates into CASSQEGRGQAFF.

The CDR3 bases are TGTGCCAGCAGCTCTAGGGCGGGGACAGGGGGCCCAGATACGCAGTATTTT. The encoded protein is CASSSRAGTGGPDTQYF. V and J are TRBV7-2 and TRBJ2-3; 12 bases are shared with TRBD1. The trim removed 4 bases at V and 4 bases at J, leaving 9 bases unmatched. This CDR3 is built from 17 residues. CDR1 and CDR2 (germline): SGHTA, FQGNSA.

V usage is TRBV5-1 and J usage is TRBJ1-1; a weak D match, TRBD1 (6 bases). CDR1 and CDR2 (germline): SGHRS, YFSETQ. With 4 bases removed from V and 5 bases from J, the gap between germline ends came to 21 bases. This CDR3 contains 16 residues. This CDR3 is CASSALPTGLGTEAFF. CDR3 nucleotides: TGCGCCAGCAGCGCACTACCGACAGGCTTGGGGACTGAAGCTTTCTTT.

The chain couples TRBV4-2 to TRBJ2-4; TRBD2 might be the D (6 bases). Per the germline V gene, CDR1 is LGHNA and CDR2 is YNFKEQ. This CDR3 is built from 17 residues. Trimming removed 5 bases at V and 3 bases at J, with 20 bases between. The CDR3 sequence is CASSSPGVGSGKNIQYF. The CDR3 DNA reads as TGTGCCAGCAGCTCCCCGGGGGTGGGGTCCGGCAAAAACATTCAGTACTTC.

In its sample, this clone was seen a few times. The chain combines TRBV5-6 with TRBJ2-7; 9 nucleotides match TRBD1. V lost 0 bases, J lost 5 bases, and 9 bases stayed unmatched. The CDR3 length is 16 residues. CDR1 and CDR2 from the germline V gene are SGHDT and YYEEEE. CDR3 nucleotides: TGTGCCAGCAGCTTGGATACCGGGACAGGGAACGACGAGCAGTACTTC. Its translation: CASSLDTGTGNDEQYF.

The chain carries TRBV6-5 and TRBJ2-3; 7 positions match TRBD1. The CDR3 has 15 amino acids. After removal of 3 bases from V and 3 bases from J, the junction contained 6 bases not matched to a gene. Germline V CDR1 and CDR2: MNHEY, SVGAGI. CDR3 coding DNA: TGTGCCAGCAGTTATAAAGGGGGCTGGACAGATACGCAGTATTTT. Translating it yields CASSYKGGWTDTQYF.

This chain uses TRBV10-3 with TRBJ2-3; D is perhaps TRBD1 (5 bases). The CDR3 is made up of 16 amino acids. CDR1 and CDR2 (germline): ENHRY, SYGVKD. V gave up 0 bases and J gave up 3 bases, with 13 bases separating them. CDR3 sequence (DNA): TGTGCCATCAGTGAGTCGGGGCTAGTGGGGACAGATACGCAGTATTTT. Translating it yields CAISESGLVGTDTQYF.

The J gene is TRBJ1-2, the V gene TRBV6-6; TRBD1 matches at 7 bases. CDR3 length equals 15 residues. J lost 0 bases, V lost 4 bases, and 5 bases had no gene match. Germline V gives CDR1 MNHNY, CDR2 SVGAGI (reference sequence). In DNA form, the CDR3 reads TGTGCCAGCAGTTTAGGGGGCCCCTCTAACTATGGCTACACCTTC. Amino acid sequence: CASSLGGPSNYGYTF.

The chain has TRBV6-1 and TRBJ2-1; TRBD2 matches 14 bases. CDR1 MNHNS and CDR2 SASEGT come from the germline V gene. J gave up 9 bases and V 5 bases, and 3 bases lay outside the gene matches. CDR3 length: 14 residues. The CDR3 here is CASSRTSGGTEQFF. The CDR3 DNA reads as TGTGCCAGCAGTCGGACTAGCGGGGGGACTGAGCAGTTCTTC.

The chain carries TRBV29-1 and TRBJ1-2; D gene uncertain. Germline V CDR1 and CDR2: SQVTM, ANQGSEA. The CDR3 extends over 12 amino acids. V gave up 7 bases and J gave up 5 bases, with 14 bases separating them. In DNA, the CDR3 is TGCAGCGGGGCTTCAGATTGGTATGGCTACACCTTC. Translated: CSGASDWYGYTF.

Details on this clone: The junction departs from the called germline gene at one end, perhaps through a read error. This chain joins TRBV19 and TRBJ2-6, with TRBD1 as a possible D gene (6 bases). The CDR3 covers 16 residues. Germline V gene data show CDR1 as LNHDA and CDR2 as SQIVND (reference sequence). CDR3 sequence (DNA): TGTGCCAGTAGACGACAGGATGCCTCTGGGGCCAACGGCCTGACTTTC. It encodes CASRRQDASGANGLTF.

This clone was seen a handful of times. This chain uses TRBV29-1 with TRBJ2-1, with 8 bases matching TRBD2. This CDR3 has 14 amino acids. V was pared by 7 bases and J by 3 bases, with 8 bases of the junction left unmatched. CDR1 is SQVTM and CDR2 is ANQGSEA in the germline V gene. The CDR3 region has the DNA TGCAGCGCCAAGCGGGGGAACCACTACAATGAGCAGTTCTTC. Encoded protein: CSAKRGNHYNEQFF.

The rearrangement links TRBV18 to TRBJ1-2; D perhaps matches TRBD1 (6 bases). The germline V and J ends were trimmed by 3 bases and 5 bases, with 10 bases remaining between them. From germline, CDR1 is KGHSH and CDR2 LQKENI. CDR3 length: 13 amino acids. Here the CDR3 reads CASSPTGPYGYTF. CDR3 in DNA: TGTGCCAGCTCACCGACAGGCCCATATGGCTACACCTTC.

In its sample, this clone was seen a few times. The rearrangement uses TRBV7-2 and TRBJ2-4, with D perhaps matching TRBD1 (6 bases). The CDR3 has 14 amino acids. Germline V lookup: CDR1 SGHTA, CDR2 FQGNSA. The ends were cut back, 1 base at V and 9 bases at J, with 13 bases in the middle. Here the CDR3 DNA reads TGTGCCAGCAGCTTAGAGAGTGGGACAAGCATTCAGTACTTC. This sequence encodes CASSLESGTSIQYF.

The rearrangement joins TRBV7-9 to TRBJ1-1, with D perhaps matching TRBD1 (6 bases). Germline V lookup: CDR1 SEHNR, CDR2 FQNEAQ (reference sequence). Trimming took 1 base from V and 6 from J, leaving 12 bases between them. The CDR3 runs 14 residues. The CDR3 region is CASSLGQGTPEAFF. The CDR3 DNA follows: TGTGCCAGCAGCTTAGGGCAGGGGACCCCTGAAGCTTTCTTT. The variable domain in full, with the rest retrieved from reference TRBV7-9 and TRBJ1-1, is DTGVSQNPRHKITKRGQNVTFRCDPISEHNRLYWYRQTLGQGPEFLTYFQNEAQLEKSRLLSDRFSAERPKGSFSTLEIQRTEQGDSAMYLCASSLGQGTPEAFFGQGTRLTVV.

The chain combines TRBV5-4 with TRBJ2-7, with 10 bases that match TRBD1. V lost 4 bases and J lost 6; bases outside the gene matches: 10. CDR3 length: 15 residues. Germline lookup yields CDR1 SGHNT and CDR2 YYREEE (reference sequence). The CDR3 is CASSPAGTGVSEQYF. The CDR3 DNA follows: TGTGCCAGCAGCCCCGCCGGGACAGGGGTTTCCGAGCAGTACTTC.

The chain joins TRBV7-2 to TRBJ1-5; D remains ambiguous. V lost 1 base and J 2 bases, leaving 12 bases between the germline ends. This CDR3 spans 16 amino acids. In germline, CDR1 is SGHTA, CDR2 FQGNSA. CDR3 DNA: TGTGCCAGCAGCTTAGGAGGCGGGGTGGGCAATCAGCCCCAGCATTTT. Residues: CASSLGGGVGNQPQHF.

The V and J genes are TRBV27 and TRBJ1-5; tentatively, D is TRBD1 (5 bases). This CDR3 comprises 17 residues. The V end was cut by 5 bases, the J end by 5 bases, with 22 bases between. Germline V gene data show CDR1 as MNHEY and CDR2 as SMNVEV (reference sequence). CDR3 nucleotides: TGTGCCAGCAGTAGCCCGACAGCTCCATTACCCTATCAGCCCCAGCATTTT. Residues: CASSSPTAPLPYQPQHF.

The gene calls are TRBV7-9 and TRBJ2-1; a weak D match, TRBD2 (6 bases). V shed 4 bases and J shed 8 bases, with 21 bases lying between them. The germline V gene encodes CDR1 SEHNR and CDR2 FQNEAQ (reference sequence). The CDR3 consists of 16 residues. CDR3 residues: CASSSQGGLFSDEQFF. CDR3 DNA sequence: TGTGCCAGCAGCTCGCAGGGAGGTTTGTTTAGCGATGAGCAGTTCTTC.

The gene calls are TRBV5-1 and TRBJ2-7, with D possibly TRBD2 on 5 matching bases. Germline CDR1 SGHRS, CDR2 YFSETQ. This CDR3 contains 15 residues. Trimming removed 2 bases from V and 2 bases from J, with 14 bases in between. The CDR3 bases are TGCGCCAGCAGCTTATACACGGGATCCCCCTACGAGCAGTACTTC. Its protein is CASSLYTGSPYEQYF.

The chain joins TRBV11-1 to TRBJ2-2; TRBD1 matches 10 bases. Germline-derived CDR1 and CDR2 are SGHAT and FQDESV (reference sequence). There are 16 residues in the CDR3. Germline trimming cut 4 bases from V and 7 bases from J; bases unmatched to any gene: 9. CDR3 coding DNA: TGTGCCAGCAGCTCGCGTCCCGGGACAGGGGACGGGGAGCTGTTTTTT. Encoded protein: CASSSRPGTGDGELFF. Complete variable domain (other parts from reference TRBV11-1 and TRBJ2-2): EAEVAQSPRYKITEKSQAVAFWCDPISGHATLYWYRQILGQGPELLVQFQDESVVDDSQLPKDRFSAERLKGVDSTLKIQPAELGDSAMYLCASSSRPGTGDGELFFGEGSRLTVL.

This clone has only a few counts. V usage is TRBV11-2 and J usage is TRBJ2-5; D might be TRBD2 (5 bases). Germline CDR1 and CDR2: SGHAT and FQNNGV. The CDR3 totals 13 residues. The V end was cut by 2 bases, the J end by 5 bases, with 9 bases between. CDR3 in amino acids: CASSLSTKETQYF. The CDR3, as DNA: TGTGCCAGCAGCTTATCGACTAAGGAGACCCAGTACTTC.

This clone was found a few times. This chain uses TRBV25-1 with TRBJ2-6; perhaps TRBD1 as D (5 bases). V was trimmed by 5 bases and J by 0 bases, leaving 14 bases between them. The CDR3 covers 17 residues. CDR1 MGHDK and CDR2 SYGVNS come from the germline V gene. CDR3 DNA sequence: TGTGCCAGCAGTAGGGGCACCCGCGCCTCTGGGGCCAACGTCCTGACTTTC. It codes for CASSRGTRASGANVLTF.

CDR3: CASSLGEGVTGELFF. Here the CDR3 DNA reads TGTGCCAGCAGCTTGGGGGAGGGGGTGACCGGGGAGCTGTTTTTT. The chain uses TRBV9 and TRBJ2-2, with TRBD2 as a possible D gene (7 bases). The CDR3 consists of 15 residues. The V and J ends lost 4 bases and 5 bases respectively, with 15 bases between them. Germline CDR1 and CDR2: SGDLS and YYNGEE.

J is TRBJ1-2 and V is TRBV6-5, with TRBD1 matching over 8 bases. The trim removed 6 bases at V and 6 bases at J, leaving 6 bases unmatched. Germline V gene sequence: CDR1 MNHEY, CDR2 SVGAGI. The CDR3 covers 13 residues. CDR3 protein: CASRNTGGDGYTF. The CDR3 nucleotides read TGTGCCAGCAGAAACACAGGGGGGGATGGCTACACCTTC.